This T cell receptor (beta chain) was documented in a study of chemoradiotherapy in HPV16-positive cancers. Findings and limits, study-wide: Non-HPV-specific T cells did not expand in tumors during treatment, whereas candidate HPV-specific clones and E7-related motifs did.

The method was immunoSEQ multiplex PCR; TCRdb's version includes in-frame clones alone and lacks a portion of them. The sample lists 25,000 to 30,000 clones; about 93% were seen once. V lost 0 bases and J lost 2, with 15 bases in between. The CDR3 sequence is 18 residues long. Germline V gives CDR1 SGDLS, CDR2 YYNGEE. To note about this clone: No antigen is known for it.

Repertoires were sampled repeatedly during chemoradiotherapy. This rearrangement joins TRBV9 to TRBJ2-6; D gene ambiguous. This TCR derives from a human donor with HPV-associated anogenital cancer. The material sequenced was blood, taken from a patient who underwent chemoradiotherapy. This CDR3 reads CASSVAPMGQAGANVLTF. CDR3 in DNA: TGTGCCAGCAGCGTAGCCCCGATGGGTCAGGCTGGGGCCAACGTCCTGACTTTC.